These 18 T cell receptor beta chains were sequenced from one sample in a study of blood T cell repertoires in COVID-19. Clones were sequenced by immunoSEQ multiplex PCR, and TCRdb holds only the in-frame ones, with some missing. The table includes 170,000 or so clones, approximately 85% detected once. Sequencing was performed on PBMCs or T cells enriched from blood (not recorded which). Receptor source: a middle-aged man who had recovered from COVID-19.

V usage is TRBV5-6 and J usage is TRBJ2-5; D gene ambiguous. The germline V gene encodes CDR1 SGHDT and CDR2 YYEEEE. V shed 0 bases and J shed 1 base, with 4 bases lying between them. The length of the CDR3 is 13 residues. The CDR3 spells CASSLDFQETQYF. The DNA for the CDR3 is TGTGCCAGCAGCTTGGACTTCCAAGAGACCCAGTACTTC.

The V and J genes are TRBV11-2 and TRBJ2-2, with a tentative D call TRBD2 (6 bases). Germline CDR1 is SGHAT and CDR2 is FQNNGV. Trimming cost V 0 bases and J 6 bases, with 8 bases left between them. The CDR3 runs to 14 residues. The CDR3 loop is CASSLDGGPGELFF. Here the CDR3 DNA reads TGTGCCAGCAGCTTAGACGGGGGACCCGGGGAGCTGTTTTTT.

The gene calls are TRBV24-1 and TRBJ1-2; D remains unclear. Trimming took 9 bases from V and 2 from J, leaving 12 bases between them. There are 13 residues in the CDR3. Germline V gene data show CDR1 as KGHDR and CDR2 as SFDVKD. CDR3 amino acids: CATRGGSNYGYTF. The CDR3, as DNA: TGTGCCACCCGGGGAGGGAGCAACTATGGCTACACCTTC.

This sequence joins TRBV7-2 and TRBJ2-7; 11 positions agree with TRBD2. This CDR3 is 15 amino acids long. Germline CDR1 reads SGHTA; CDR2 reads FQGNSA. J was trimmed by 4 bases and V by 1 base; bases with no gene match: 3. The CDR3, as DNA: TGTGCCAGCAGCTTAGACGGGACTAGCGGTTACGAGCAGTACTTC. It yields the protein CASSLDGTSGYEQYF.

The rearrangement joins TRBV18 to TRBJ1-6, with 7 bases that match TRBD1. Germline V gene lookup returns CDR1 KGHSH and CDR2 LQKENI. V shed 2 bases and J 4 bases; nucleotides not matched to a gene: 2. This CDR3 has 15 amino acids. CDR3 amino acids: CASSPAGQYNSPLHF. DNA for the CDR3: TGTGCCAGCTCACCAGCGGGACAGTATAATTCACCCCTCCACTTT.

The chain links TRBV27 to TRBJ1-2; D is undetermined. V lost 2 bases, J lost 0 bases, and 10 bases lay in between. CDR3 length: 15 amino acids. Germline V gene sequence: CDR1 MNHEY, CDR2 SMNVEV (reference sequence). CDR3 coding DNA: TGTGCCAGCAGTTTAAAAGTGGCAGCTAACTATGGCTACACCTTC. Protein product: CASSLKVAANYGYTF.

The rearrangement uses TRBV28 and TRBJ2-3, with TRBD2 matching over 7 bases. After removal of 5 bases from V and 8 bases from J, the junction contained 7 bases not matched to a gene. The CDR3 consists of 13 residues. Germline assignment: CDR1 MDHEN and CDR2 SYDVKM. In DNA, the CDR3 is TGTGCCAGCAGTCGTGCTCCGGGAGGTACGCAGTATTTT. Its protein product is CASSRAPGGTQYF.

Many counts were recorded for this clone. The chain combines TRBV2 with TRBJ1-6, with D unclear. CDR3 length: 15 amino acids. Per germline, CDR1 SNHLY and CDR2 FYNNEI. V was trimmed by 2 bases and J by 3 bases, leaving 8 bases between them. This CDR3 reads CASSESAVYNSPLHF. The CDR3, as DNA: TGTGCCAGCAGTGAATCGGCGGTCTATAATTCACCCCTCCACTTT.

The rearrangement uses TRBV20-1 and TRBJ2-5; tentative D call: TRBD2 (5 bases). The germline V gene has CDR1 DFQATT and CDR2 SNEGSKA (reference sequence). The CDR3 runs to 13 residues. V dropped 3 bases and J dropped 5 bases, with 13 bases sitting between them. In DNA form, the CDR3 reads TGCAGTGCTAGTCTCTCTCGGAGGGAGACCCAGTACTTC. Translation: CSASLSRRETQYF.

This sequence joins TRBV30 and TRBJ2-4; 7 bases agree with TRBD2. The CDR3 runs 19 residues. Germline V gene lookup returns CDR1 GTSNPN and CDR2 SVGIG (reference sequence). Trimming at V came to 1 base and at J to 0 bases, leaving 15 bases not matched to a gene. In DNA form, the CDR3 reads TGTGCCTGGAGTGCCCCGGTGTGGCGGGAGAGGCGAGCCAAAAACATTCAGTACTTC. This sequence encodes CAWSAPVWRERRAKNIQYF. The full variable domain, its missing parts supplied by reference TRBV30 and TRBJ2-4, is SQTIHQWPATLVQPVGSPLSLECTVEGTSNPNLYWYRQAAGRGLQLLFYSVGIGQISSEVPQNLSASRPQDRQFILSSKKLLLSDSGFYLCAWSAPVWRERRAKNIQYFGAGTRLSVL.

This chain links TRBV7-9 with TRBJ2-7; 10 bases are a match to TRBD1. V was clipped by 6 bases and J by 1 base; unmatched bases: 9. CDR1 is SEHNR, CDR2 FQNEAQ, per germline (reference sequence). The CDR3 has 16 amino acids. CDR3 sequence: CASSFPGQGLSYEQYF. CDR3 DNA: TGTGCCAGCAGTTTTCCGGGACAGGGGCTTTCCTACGAGCAGTACTTC.

The table lists this clone with a count of one. This chain uses TRBV29-1 with TRBJ1-5; 10 bases agree with TRBD1. In germline, CDR1 is SQVTM, CDR2 ANQGSEA. The CDR3 covers 15 residues. The V gene end was trimmed by 6 bases and the J gene end by 1 base; junction bases not matched to a gene: 6. The CDR3 DNA reads TGCAGCGTGACGACAGGGGGCGGAAGCAATCAGCCCCAGCATTTT. Translated, it gives CSVTTGGGSNQPQHF.

This chain uses TRBV9 with TRBJ2-3; D is unresolved. Deletions cut 3 bases from V and 6 bases from J, with 14 bases between. The germline V gene has CDR1 SGDLS and CDR2 YYNGEE. The CDR3 runs 14 residues. DNA for the CDR3: TGTGCCAGCAGCGCCCGGCACAGCCTTGATACGCAGTATTTT. Translated: CASSARHSLDTQYF.

The rearrangement links TRBV15 to TRBJ1-3; possible D gene TRBD1, 5 bases. The V end lost 0 bases, the J end lost 2 bases, and 8 bases lay between the germline ends. This CDR3 has 15 residues. The germline CDR1 and CDR2 sequences are LNHNV and YYDKDF (reference sequence). The CDR3 region is CATSREDTAGNTIYF. For the CDR3, the DNA is TGTGCCACCAGCAGAGAGGACACGGCTGGAAACACCATATATTTT.

The gene calls are TRBV19 and TRBJ1-5; 8 bases align to TRBD1. CDR3 length equals 16 residues. The junction had 11 bases not matched to a gene; V was cut back by 5 bases and J by 5 bases. Germline CDR1 and CDR2: LNHDA and SQIVND (reference sequence). CDR3: CASSGLGQGSYQPQHF. In DNA, the CDR3 is TGTGCCAGTAGTGGGCTCGGACAGGGCTCGTATCAGCCCCAGCATTTT.

The J gene is TRBJ1-3, the V gene TRBV27; D call uncertain. CDR3 length: 14 residues. CDR1 and CDR2 from the germline V gene are MNHEY and SMNVEV (reference sequence). V was shortened by 0 bases and J by 0 bases, with 3 bases between the two germline ends. The CDR3 region is CASSLSVSGNTIYF. In DNA, the CDR3 is TGTGCCAGCAGTTTATCCGTCTCTGGAAACACCATATATTTT.

The chain links TRBV5-5 to TRBJ1-5; D remains ambiguous. In germline, CDR1 is SGHKS, CDR2 YYEKEE (reference sequence). CDR3 length: 15 amino acids. Trimming removed 2 bases at V and 7 bases at J, with 16 bases between. This chain's CDR3 is CASSFRRENPQPQHF. The DNA of the CDR3 is TGTGCCAGCAGCTTCCGCCGGGAAAATCCCCAGCCCCAGCATTTT. The full variable domain, rest sourced from reference TRBV5-5 and TRBJ1-5, is DAGVTQSPTHLIKTRGQQVTLRCSPISGHKSVSWYQQVLGQGPQFIFQYYEKEERGRGNFPDRFSARQFPNYSSELNVNALLLGDSALYLCASSFRRENPQPQHFGDGTRLSIL.

The chain uses TRBV27 and TRBJ1-6; D is uncertain. Trimming took off 0 bases at V and 5 bases at J, with 11 bases between the two ends. Germline V CDR1 and CDR2: MNHEY, SMNVEV (reference sequence). The CDR3 covers 16 residues. Here the CDR3 DNA reads TGTGCCAGCAGTTTATCGCCCAGGTCCAATAATTCACCCCTCCACTTT. Its protein product is CASSLSPRSNNSPLHF.